The entry below describes one T cell receptor (beta chain). The target antigen is unknown. This sample stems from a study of T cell clonotyping in hematopoietic cell transplantation. Regarding the study as a whole: Recipient TCR diversity dropped after transplant; expanded clonotypes rose from day 30 to 180. Few recipient clonotypes overlapped donors; over 95% were de novo at given depth. Without cell sorting, CD4 versus CD8 contributions remain unresolved.

Recipient blood drawn about 28 days pretransplant and days 30, 100, 180 after. Libraries were prepared by immunoSEQ multiplex PCR; TCRdb keeps only in-frame clonotypes and omits some of them. Of roughly 5,300 clones in the sample, just over 75% were seen once. Trimming cost V 6 bases and J 5 bases, with 11 bases left between them. The CDR3 spans 13 residues. The receptor's source is a male patient over 55 who had an allogeneic stem cell transplant, so T cells may come from the graft donor. Some clones in this sample may be carry-over from other donors' samples. This specimen was peripheral blood mononuclear cells, taken 100 days after allogeneic stem cell transplant. This rearrangement joins TRBV7-1 to TRBJ2-1; a possible D gene is TRBD1 (5 bases). TRBV7-1 is identified as an open reading frame with a role that is uncertain. The DNA of the CDR3 is TGTGCCAGCAGTTCGACAGAACACAATGAGCAGTTCTTC. Translated: CASSSTEHNEQFF.